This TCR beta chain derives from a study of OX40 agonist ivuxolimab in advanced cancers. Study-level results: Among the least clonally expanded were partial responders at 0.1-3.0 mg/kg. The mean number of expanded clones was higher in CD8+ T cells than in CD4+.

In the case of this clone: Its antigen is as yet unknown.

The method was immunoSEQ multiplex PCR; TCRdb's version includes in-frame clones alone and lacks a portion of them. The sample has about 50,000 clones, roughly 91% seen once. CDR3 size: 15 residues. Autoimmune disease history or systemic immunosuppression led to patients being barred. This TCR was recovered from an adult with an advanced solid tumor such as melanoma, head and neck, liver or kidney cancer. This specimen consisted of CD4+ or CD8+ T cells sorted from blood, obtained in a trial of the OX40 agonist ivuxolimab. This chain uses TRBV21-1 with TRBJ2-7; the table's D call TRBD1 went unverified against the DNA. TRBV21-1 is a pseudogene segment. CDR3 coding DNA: TGTGCCAGCAGCCCCGAGGGACAGCTAAGCTACGAGCAGTACTTC. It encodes CASSPEGQLSYEQYF.